A single sample is the source of the 14 T cell receptor beta chains below, sequenced in a study of PD-1 blockade in mismatch repair-deficient tumors. TCRdb's table, derived via immunoSEQ multiplex PCR, lists solely in-frame clones and lacks some. The sample lists more than 15,000 clones; approximately 83% were seen once. Sequencing used PBMCs, obtained 4 weeks after starting pembrolizumab. These receptors were taken from an adult with mismatch repair-deficient cancer.

The gene calls are TRBV9 and TRBJ2-7, with a weak D call TRBD2 (5 bases). Trimming took 3 bases from V and 5 from J, leaving 15 bases between them. CDR1 is SGDLS and CDR2 is YYNGEE in the germline V gene. This CDR3 region has 14 residues. CDR3 DNA: TGTGCCAGCAGCGAATCACTAGGATCCCACGAGCAGTACTTC. Protein sequence: CASSESLGSHEQYF.

The count of this clone is one. The chain recombines TRBV7-3 with TRBJ2-5; TRBD1 might be the D (5 bases). Germline V CDR1 and CDR2: SGHTA, FQGTGA. Trimming cost V 2 bases and J 5 bases, with 12 bases left between them. The CDR3 is 14 residues long. CDR3: CASSLAGPGETQYF. The CDR3 DNA sequence: TGTGCCAGCAGCTTAGCAGGGCCTGGGGAGACCCAGTACTTC.

This clone has only one observation. The chain joins TRBV18 to TRBJ2-1, with TRBD2 identical over 7 bases. The J segment lost 3 bases and the V segment lost 0 bases, leaving 5 bases of the junction unmatched. CDR3 length equals 16 residues. Germline assignment: CDR1 KGHSH and CDR2 LQKENI. This CDR3 reads CASSPPRVAGYNEQFF. CDR3 nucleotide sequence: TGTGCCAGCTCACCACCTCGAGTAGCGGGCTACAATGAGCAGTTCTTC.

The J gene is TRBJ2-3, the V gene TRBV7-8; 7 nucleotides match TRBD1. This CDR3 contains 18 residues. From germline, CDR1 is SGHVS and CDR2 FQNEAQ. V lost 5 bases to trimming and J lost 1 base; unmatched junction nucleotides: 15. This CDR3 is CASSLTPSTGIGTDTQYF. CDR3 coding DNA: TGTGCCAGCAGCCTGACCCCCTCGACAGGGATTGGCACAGATACGCAGTATTTT.

This clone was observed a few times. The chain employs TRBV19 and TRBJ2-7; D unclear. This CDR3 is 14 amino acids long. V dropped 4 bases and J dropped 0 bases, with 10 bases sitting between them. Germline V gene data show CDR1 as LNHDA and CDR2 as SQIVND (reference sequence). CDR3 sequence reads: CASSNGHHSYEQYF. The DNA of the CDR3 is TGTGCCAGTAGTAATGGGCACCACTCCTACGAGCAGTACTTC.

The chain has TRBV6-1 and TRBJ1-1, with D unclear. CDR3 length equals 13 residues. From germline, CDR1 is MNHNS and CDR2 SASEGT. Trimming cost V 1 base and J 10 bases, with 13 bases left between them. The CDR3 loop reads CASSEGWRAGAFF. DNA for the CDR3: TGTGCCAGCAGTGAAGGCTGGAGGGCCGGAGCTTTCTTT.

The chain uses TRBV28 and TRBJ1-1; D gene uncertain. CDR3 length: 13 residues. Germline assignment: CDR1 MDHEN and CDR2 SYDVKM. Between the trimmed V and J ends, which lost 2 bases and 7 bases, there was a span of 11 bases. CDR3 sequence: CASSLGGMDEAFF. CDR3 bases: TGTGCCAGCAGTTTAGGAGGGATGGATGAAGCTTTCTTT.

The chain couples TRBV30 to TRBJ2-7; TRBD1 matches at 10 bases. CDR3 length: 14 amino acids. Germline trimming cut 3 bases from V and 2 bases from J; bases unmatched to any gene: 4. The germline V gene has CDR1 GTSNPN and CDR2 SVGIG (reference sequence). This CDR3 is CAWRGQGIAYEQYF. The CDR3 coding sequence is TGTGCCTGGAGGGGACAGGGGATCGCCTACGAGCAGTACTTC. Using reference TRBV30 and TRBJ2-7 for the parts outside the CDR3, the full variable domain is SQTIHQWPATLVQPVGSPLSLECTVEGTSNPNLYWYRQAAGRGLQLLFYSVGIGQISSEVPQNLSASRPQDRQFILSSKKLLLSDSGFYLCAWRGQGIAYEQYFGPGTRLTVT.

As concerns this clone: One end of the junction varies from germline; a read error may be responsible. V is TRBV7-3 and J is TRBJ2-1; 7 positions match TRBD2. CDR3 length equals 16 residues. Germline V gene sequence: CDR1 SGHTA, CDR2 FQGTGA. CDR3 DNA: TGTGCCAGCAGCGTAACCAGCGGGAACAGACTCGGTGAGCAGTTCTTC. This gives the protein CASSVTSGNRLGEQFF. Combining the CDR3 with reference TRBV7-3 and TRBJ2-1 gives the whole variable domain GAGVSQTPSNKVTEKGKYVELRCDPISGHTALYWYRQSLGQGPEFLIYFQGTGAADDSGLPNDRFFAVRPEGSVSTLKIQRTERGDSAVYLCASSVTSGNRLGEQFFGPGTRLTVL.

The chain is built from TRBV28 and TRBJ1-4, with TRBD1 matching over 7 bases. Looked up from germline, CDR1 is MDHEN and CDR2 is SYDVKM. There are 13 residues in the CDR3. The V and J ends lost 4 bases and 8 bases, in that order; junction bases with no gene match: 4. CDR3 residues: CASSSSRGEKLFF. The CDR3 nucleotides are TGTGCCAGCAGTTCAAGCAGGGGGGAAAAACTGTTTTTT.

The chain couples TRBV7-9 to TRBJ2-7; possibly TRBD1 for D (6 bases). Germline assignment: CDR1 SEHNR and CDR2 FQNEAQ (reference sequence). The CDR3 is 13 amino acids. V lost 1 base, J lost 9 bases, and 13 bases lay in between. The DNA for the CDR3 is TGTGCCAGCAGCTTAGTGAGCCAAGGGGGGCAGTACTTC. Translating it yields CASSLVSQGGQYF.

This chain joins TRBV19 and TRBJ1-5; 7 nucleotides agree with TRBD1. The CDR3 is made up of 15 amino acids. From germline, CDR1 is LNHDA and CDR2 SQIVND (reference sequence). Unmatched junction bases numbered 11, after V lost 6 bases and J lost 6 bases. The CDR3 bases are TGTGCCAGTAGCTCCCCGACAGGGTACGGTCAGCCCCAGCATTTT. Its translation: CASSSPTGYGQPQHF.

In its sample, this clone was seen a few times. The V call is TRBV7-2, the J call TRBJ2-1, with 8 bases identical to TRBD2. Germline V gives CDR1 SGHTA, CDR2 FQGNSA. V shed 1 base and J 9 bases; nucleotides not matched to a gene: 14. CDR3 size: 17 residues. This CDR3 reads CASSLGRRGLVFPEQFF. CDR3 bases: TGTGCCAGCAGCTTAGGCCGTAGGGGACTAGTCTTTCCTGAGCAGTTCTTC.

The rearrangement links TRBV4-1 to TRBJ2-1, with 11 bases matching TRBD1. Trimming cost V 3 bases and J 0 bases; bases outside gene matches: 4. The germline CDR1 and CDR2 sequences are MGHRA and YSYEKL. The CDR3 loop spans 17 amino acids. CDR3 DNA: TGCGCCAGCAGCCACCGGACAGGGGGCCTCTCCTACAATGAGCAGTTCTTC. It yields the protein CASSHRTGGLSYNEQFF.